The entry below describes one TCR beta chain. It has no known antigen specificity. No much larger clone is present one base from it, and per-base qualities are unavailable. The sample is drawn from a study of a mutant IDH1 vaccine in newly diagnosed glioma (dated by TCRdb to about 2021). Study-level background: Patients received eight vaccinations in weeks 1, 3, 5, 7, 11, 15, 19 and 23, corresponding to visits V03 through V10. In the chemotherapy-containing groups, vaccination started alongside temozolomide cycles, whereas in patients who had radiotherapy alone it started 4-6 weeks after radiotherapy. Of the 25 to 35 treated patients, approximately 60% were male and approximately 40% were female, and a mean age of roughly 41 years was recorded. Before enrollment, most patients had been given radiochemotherapy with temozolomide as standard therapy, while the rest had received either radiotherapy alone or temozolomide alone. Peripheral blood was drawn at six visits: V03 (baseline), V05, V07, V10, V12 and V13. For exploratory analyses, 25 treated patients had longitudinal TCRB deep sequencing done wherever samples were available.

The CDR3 sequence holds 12 residues, the cysteine and phenylalanine included. Only the CDR3 DNA stays, 36 bases, in frame from base 1. V is pared back by 7 bases and J by 1 base, with 2 bases lying between the germline termini. Sequences MNHEY (CDR1) and SVGAGI (CDR2) are obtained from the germline V gene. Overall results and qualifications from the work: Pseudoprogression appeared unrelated to alterations in the top peripheral T cell clonotypes detected by TCRB sequencing. According to the authors, sample limitations meant that analyses of patient blood samples could not be reproduced. PBMC samples for TCRB deep sequencing were selected based on availability. Immune responses induced by the vaccine were seen in roughly 92% of patients across multiple MHC alleles.

This specimen's time point label, interpreted: week 23, last vaccination. Every vaccine dose consisted of 300 ug of a 20-mer mutant IDH1 peptide in Montanide, administered subcutaneously together with topical imiquimod. Newly diagnosed WHO grade 3 or 4 IDH1-mutant astrocytomas showing loss of nuclear ATRX were present in the donors. The samples were drawn from NOA16, a multicentre, single-arm, open-label phase I trial in Germany that tested a mutant IDH1 peptide vaccine in humans for the first time. Genomic DNA for TCRB sequencing was isolated from EDTA blood with the DNeasy Blood and Tissue Kit. The library was produced with the immunoSEQ multiplex PCR assay. The hsTCRB Kit was used according to the manufacturer's protocol to amplify rearranged TCR beta chain sequences. An Illumina MiSeq was used to sequence the TCRB libraries. Regarding the original processing steps: The proprietary platform of the kit vendor was used for demultiplexing, trimming and gene mapping. Here the immuneACCESS table is served through TCRdb, limited to in-frame sequences with V and J called. Missing clones are a known gap in these copies; in checked studies unresolved V genes cover under half, and the rest lacks a known reason. V, J and clone size derive from that table, while D and trimming were established from the DNA sequence. The sample table shows tens of thousands of clones, and about 91% are seen once. The top ten hold 3% to 4.5% of the sample.

This receptor was identified in a man aged 45-60 years with glioma. Recombination connected TRBV6-5 to TRBJ2-6; the D gene is unclear. The sample here was PBMCs, taken from a glioma patient whose treatment included an IDH1 peptide vaccine. The DNA sequence follows: TGTGCCAGCAAGTCTGGGGCCAACGTCCTGACTTTC. Its product reads: CASKSGANVLTF.